The 2 T cell receptor beta chains presented below share a single source sample, sequenced in a study of Ad26.COV2.S vaccination and SARS-CoV-2 variants. Data came from immunoSEQ multiplex PCR; TCRdb stores just in-frame clones and leaves some out. In the table there are some 480,000 clones, around 90% of which are singletons. Noted treatment: about 20 received Ad26.COV2.S at low or high dose, single or two shots; roughly five received placebo; per-sample allocation not given. Sample collection was performed on day 63 after the first vaccine or placebo injection. Source: peripheral blood, taken in a trial of Ad26.COV2.S vaccine versus placebo. These receptors all come from a person between 18 and 65 years old who received the Ad26.COV2.S COVID-19 vaccine or a placebo.

The genes are TRBV27 and TRBJ2-7; a possible D gene is TRBD2 (6 bases). The J call is doubtful: the DNA matches TRBJ2-1 better. The CDR3 runs 15 residues. Germline V gives CDR1 MNHEY, CDR2 SMNVEV (reference sequence). CDR3 amino acids: CASSNRVGSYNEQFF. The DNA of the CDR3 is TGTGCCAGCAGTAATCGGGTCGGGAGTTACAATGAGCAGTTCTTC.

The genes are TRBV12-3 or TRBV12-4 and TRBJ1-1; a weak D match, TRBD1 (5 bases). This CDR3 contains 12 residues. Trimming removed 6 bases at V and 6 bases at J, with 11 bases between. The CDR3 spells CASRDDSSEAFF. The CDR3 nucleotides read TGTGCCAGCAGGGATGACAGTTCTGAAGCTTTCTTT.